Following are 18 T cell receptor beta chains from one sample sequenced in a study of shared clonotypes between healthy human individuals (dated by TCRdb to the early 2020s). CD8 naive samples consisted of CD45RO-negative cells that were positively selected for CCR7, yielding a CD45RA+CCR7+ population without TemRA cells. Libraries were constructed by the immunoSEQ multiplex PCR assay. TCRdb provides this immuneACCESS table in a form limited to in-frame rearrangements. Some clones are lacking; in checked studies, under half of them reflect an unresolved V gene, and why the rest are absent is not known. The sample has about 2,100,000 clones on record, 85% to 95% of them singletons. Over 1.5% of the sample rests with the top ten. Sequencing was carried out using naive CD8+ T cells from PBMCs. Sample cell subset or site, as interpreted from the label and publication: CD45RA+CCR7+. The receptors come from a man aged 18 to 35 in good health. Some clones in this sample may be carry-over from other donors' samples.

As to this clone: The sample contains more than one DNA sequence encoding this CDR3. J is TRBJ2-7 and V is TRBV27; D gene unclear. Germline V lookup: CDR1 MNHEY, CDR2 SMNVEV (reference sequence). The CDR3 covers 13 residues. The V and J ends lost 5 bases and 0 bases respectively, with 8 bases between them. This CDR3 reads CASSPPDSYEQYF. The CDR3 DNA sequence: TGTGCCAGCAGTCCGCCGGACTCCTACGAGCAGTACTTC.

This chain joins TRBV6-5 and TRBJ2-6, with D tentatively TRBD1 (5 bases). Germline CDR1 and CDR2: MNHEY and SVGAGI. CDR3 length: 15 residues. The V gene lost 7 bases and the J gene lost 4 bases, with 14 bases spanning the gap. The CDR3 nucleotides are TGTGCCAGCACCCTAGGGGCCGAGGGGGCCAACGTCCTGACTTTC. It is translated as CASTLGAEGANVLTF.

The chain recombines TRBV27 with TRBJ2-1; 15 bases are a match to TRBD2. The germline CDR1 and CDR2 sequences are MNHEY and SMNVEV (reference sequence). The CDR3 consists of 19 residues. V shed 6 bases and J 1 base; nucleotides not matched to a gene: 10. CDR3 nucleotides: TGTGCCAGCAGCCAAGACGGACTAGCGGGAGGGATTTCCTACAATGAGCAGTTCTTC. This codes for CASSQDGLAGGISYNEQFF.

The genes are TRBV18 and TRBJ2-7; 8 bases fit TRBD2. Germline trimming cut 0 bases from V and 3 bases from J; bases unmatched to any gene: 7. Germline values: CDR1 KGHSH, CDR2 LQKENI. CDR3 size: 16 residues. This CDR3 reads CASSPPAGVEGYEQYF. The CDR3 DNA reads as TGTGCCAGCTCACCACCAGCGGGAGTAGAGGGCTACGAGCAGTACTTC.

This clone was detected only once. The gene calls are TRBV5-6 and TRBJ2-3; possibly TRBD2 for D (6 bases). The ends were cut back, 0 bases at V and 4 bases at J, with 12 bases in the middle. The CDR3 has 15 residues. CDR1 is SGHDT, CDR2 YYEEEE, per germline. CDR3 in DNA: TGTGCCAGCAGCTTGGTCGGGAGAGGGGCAGATACGCAGTATTTT. Translated: CASSLVGRGADTQYF.

The V gene is TRBV29-1, the J gene TRBJ1-2; no clear D gene. Germline loops: CDR1 SQVTM, CDR2 ANQGSEA. The V gene lost 3 bases and the J gene lost 2 bases, with 10 bases spanning the gap. There are 13 residues in the CDR3. The CDR3 DNA is TGCAGCGTTGAGGAGACCATCAACTATGGCTACACCTTC. Protein: CSVEETINYGYTF. The complete variable domain, with remaining parts taken from reference TRBV29-1 and TRBJ1-2, reads SAVISQKPSRDICQRGTSLTIQCQVDSQVTMMFWYRQQPGQSLTLIATANQGSEATYESGFVIDKFPISRPNLTFSTLTVSNMSPEDSSIYLCSVEETINYGYTFGSGTRLTVV.

The gene calls are TRBV10-3 and TRBJ1-5; D uncertain. Between the trimmed V and J ends, which lost 4 bases and 0 bases, there was a span of 10 bases. The CDR3 runs to 15 residues. Germline V gene lookup returns CDR1 ENHRY and CDR2 SYGVKD. For the CDR3, the DNA is TGTGCCATCAGTGGAGATGGATATAGCAATCAGCCCCAGCATTTT. It yields the protein CAISGDGYSNQPQHF.

This chain connects TRBV30 to TRBJ1-1, with 8 bases aligning to TRBD1. The CDR3 is 13 residues long. The germline CDR1 and CDR2 sequences are GTSNPN and SVGIG (reference sequence). V was pared by 2 bases and J by 5 bases, with 4 bases of the junction left unmatched. The CDR3 spells CAWSLQGETEAFF. Here the CDR3 DNA reads TGTGCCTGGAGTTTACAGGGGGAGACTGAAGCTTTCTTT.

The rearrangement links TRBV29-1 to TRBJ1-1; D ambiguous. The V gene lost 5 bases and the J gene lost 4 bases, with 11 bases spanning the gap. CDR1 and CDR2 from the germline V gene are SQVTM and ANQGSEA. This CDR3 region has 12 residues. This chain's CDR3 is CSVLTGSTEAFF. The CDR3 nucleotides are TGCAGCGTTCTGACGGGGAGCACTGAAGCTTTCTTT.

The chain employs TRBV11-2 and TRBJ1-1; the D is unclear. CDR1 is SGHAT, CDR2 FQNNGV, per germline. CDR3 size: 14 residues. V was trimmed by 5 bases and J by 1 base, leaving 11 bases between them. The CDR3 bases are TGTGCCAGCAGCCCATTTGCGGCGAACACTGAAGCTTTCTTT. Residues: CASSPFAANTEAFF. Together with reference TRBV11-2 and TRBJ1-1, the CDR3 gives the full variable domain: EAGVAQSPRYKIIEKRQSVAFWCNPISGHATLYWYQQILGQGPKLLIQFQNNGVVDDSQLPKDRFSAERLKGVDSTLKIQPAKLEDSAVYLCASSPFAANTEAFFGQGTRLTVV.

The rearrangement joins TRBV20-1 to TRBJ1-1; D remains ambiguous. The CDR3 sequence is 10 residues long. The V gene lost 5 bases and the J gene lost 11 bases, with 12 bases spanning the gap. CDR1 and CDR2 (germline): DFQATT, SNEGSKA (reference sequence). The CDR3 region has the DNA TGCAGTGCTGCCGACGGGGAGGCTTTCTTT. As protein: CSAADGEAFF.

Turning to this clone: In the same sample, other DNA sequences code for this CDR3. V usage is TRBV11-2 and J usage is TRBJ2-7, with 7 bases identical to TRBD2. V gave up 3 bases and J gave up 4 bases; unmatched junction bases: 3. Germline CDR1 SGHAT, CDR2 FQNNGV. The CDR3 covers 13 residues. CDR3 nucleotide sequence: TGTGCCAGCAGCTTGGGCGGGAGTTACGAGCAGTACTTC. It encodes CASSLGGSYEQYF.

The J gene is TRBJ1-2, the V gene TRBV28, with D possibly TRBD1 on 6 matching bases. This CDR3 is 15 amino acids long. Germline V gives CDR1 MDHEN, CDR2 SYDVKM. The V and J ends lost 7 bases and 0 bases respectively, with 15 bases between them. The DNA for the CDR3 is TGTGCCAGCACACAGGATAGGACAGCTAACTATGGCTACACCTTC. This gives the protein CASTQDRTANYGYTF.

This clone has more than one count but fewer than ten. Other DNA sequences in this sample translate to the same CDR3. The chain recombines TRBV27 with TRBJ2-7, with D possibly matching TRBD2 (6 bases). The CDR3 has 13 amino acids. V lost 2 bases to trimming and J lost 3 bases, with 8 bases between them. Germline lookup yields CDR1 MNHEY and CDR2 SMNVEV (reference sequence). The CDR3 DNA reads TGTGCCAGCAGTTTACGGGGAGGCTACGAGCAGTACTTC. It yields the protein CASSLRGGYEQYF.

About this clone itself: Distinct nucleotide sequences in the sample also encode this CDR3. The chain recombines TRBV7-9 with TRBJ2-1; perhaps TRBD2 as D (6 bases). CDR3 length: 12 amino acids. Germline values: CDR1 SEHNR, CDR2 FQNEAQ (reference sequence). Trimming cost V 0 bases and J 9 bases, with 6 bases left between them. The CDR3 coding sequence is TGTGCCAGCAGCTTAGCCGGGGGTGAGCAGTTCTTC. As protein: CASSLAGGEQFF.

This rearrangement joins TRBV7-9 to TRBJ1-2; D perhaps matches TRBD1 (5 bases). CDR3 length equals 16 residues. V lost 0 bases, J lost 3 bases, and 14 bases lay in between. Germline CDR1 reads SEHNR; CDR2 reads FQNEAQ (reference sequence). The CDR3 spells CASSLAAGPPYYGYTF. The CDR3 DNA follows: TGTGCCAGCAGCTTAGCAGCAGGGCCCCCTTACTATGGCTACACCTTC.

The chain joins TRBV9 to TRBJ2-3, with D perhaps given as TRBD1 or TRBD2 (5 bases each). Germline CDR1 reads SGDLS; CDR2 reads YYNGEE. V was cut by 4 bases and J by 2 bases, with 14 bases left in between. The CDR3 has 15 amino acids. The CDR3 DNA reads as TGTGCCAGCAGCCCCCGGGCAGGGACCACAGATACGCAGTATTTT. Translated: CASSPRAGTTDTQYF. The entire variable domain, with the rest obtained from reference TRBV9 and TRBJ2-3, is as follows: DSGVTQTPKHLITATGQRVTLRCSPRSGDLSVYWYQQSLDQGLQFLIQYYNGEERAKGNILERFSAQQFPDLHSELNLSSLELGDSALYFCASSPRAGTTDTQYFGPGTRLTVL.

The gene calls are TRBV11-2 and TRBJ2-7; weak D call: TRBD2 (5 bases). Trimming took off 0 bases at V and 5 bases at J, with 5 bases between the two ends. The germline V gene has CDR1 SGHAT and CDR2 FQNNGV. CDR3 size: 12 residues. The CDR3 bases are TGTGCCAGCAGCTTAGAGAGGGACGAGCAGTACTTC. Protein: CASSLERDEQYF.